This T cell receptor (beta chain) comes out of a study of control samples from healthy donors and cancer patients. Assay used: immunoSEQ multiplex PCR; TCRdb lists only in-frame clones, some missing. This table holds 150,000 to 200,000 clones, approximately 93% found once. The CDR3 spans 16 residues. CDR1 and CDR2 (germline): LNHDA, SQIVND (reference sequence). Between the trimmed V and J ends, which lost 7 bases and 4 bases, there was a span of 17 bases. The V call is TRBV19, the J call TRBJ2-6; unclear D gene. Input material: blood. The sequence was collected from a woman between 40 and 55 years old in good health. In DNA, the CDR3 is TGTGCCAGTAATCAAAACGCGTTCGCGGGGGCCAACGTCCTGACTTTC. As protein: CASNQNAFAGANVLTF.